A single sample gave rise to the 14 T cell receptor beta chains below, sequenced in a study of radiotherapy plus CTLA-4 blockade in lung cancer. Only in-frame clones appear in the TCRdb table, and some are missing; sequencing was by immunoSEQ multiplex PCR. The sample consists of around 130,000 clones, 85% to 90% of them appearing once. The source was peripheral blood, collected from a patient treated with radiotherapy plus ipilimumab. The receptors here all came from a human donor with non-small cell lung cancer that progressed on radiotherapy plus ipilimumab.

Comments on this clone: A read error may produce the germline difference seen at one junction end. This chain links TRBV28 with TRBJ2-7; the D gene is possibly TRBD1 (6 bases). The CDR3 contains 14 residues. The germline gives CDR1 MDHEN, CDR2 SYDVKM. CDR3 nucleotide sequence: TGTGCCAGCAGTTCACAGGGAGAGACCCCCAGGCGCGACTTC. Translating gives CASSSQGETPRRDF.

The chain employs TRBV7-8 and TRBJ2-7; tentatively, D is TRBD1 (6 bases). The CDR3 spans 13 residues. V lost 9 bases and J 0 bases, leaving 12 bases between the germline ends. Looked up from germline, CDR1 is SGHVS and CDR2 is FQNEAQ. This CDR3 reads CASRQGPSYEQYF. CDR3 DNA: TGTGCCAGTCGGCAGGGGCCCTCCTACGAGCAGTACTTC.

CDR3 region: CASSYLASGGKDEQFF. The DNA of the CDR3 is TGCGCCAGCAGCTATCTCGCTAGCGGGGGGAAAGATGAGCAGTTCTTC. The chain joins TRBV5-1 to TRBJ2-1, with 11 nucleotides matching TRBD2. Germline V lookup: CDR1 SGHRS, CDR2 YFSETQ. V dropped 3 bases and J dropped 8; count of bases not matched to a gene: 10. The CDR3 runs to 16 residues.

The J gene is TRBJ2-3, the V gene TRBV5-6, with D possibly being TRBD1 (5 bases). V was cut by 4 bases and J by 2 bases, with 11 bases left in between. This CDR3 region has 14 residues. The germline gives CDR1 SGHDT, CDR2 YYEEEE. DNA of the CDR3: TGTGCCAGCAGCCCCACAGGTTACACAGATACGCAGTATTTT. Translated: CASSPTGYTDTQYF.

The chain recombines TRBV29-1 with TRBJ1-1; 7 bases agree with TRBD1. Trimming cost V 8 bases and J 0 bases; bases outside gene matches: 6. Germline CDR1 reads SQVTM; CDR2 reads ANQGSEA. CDR3 length: 13 residues. The CDR3 DNA sequence: TGCAGCACGGGACAGCCCCTGAACACTGAAGCTTTCTTT. It translates to CSTGQPLNTEAFF.

The V and J genes are TRBV4-1 and TRBJ2-7; 14 nucleotides agree with TRBD2. V shed 1 base and J 6 bases; nucleotides not matched to a gene: 17. CDR1 is MGHRA, CDR2 YSYEKL, per germline. The CDR3 is 20 amino acids. The CDR3 DNA reads as TGCGCCAGCAGCCAAGGGAGACTAGCGGGAGGGCCCCGAGGGACCACCGAGCAGTACTTC. This codes for CASSQGRLAGGPRGTTEQYF.

This clone was counted between two and nine times. The chain has TRBV6-1 and TRBJ2-7; 13 positions agree with TRBD2. The CDR3 contains 15 residues. The J segment lost 4 bases and the V segment lost 5 bases, leaving 5 bases of the junction unmatched. The V gene's germline CDR1 is MNHNS and CDR2 SASEGT. As DNA, the CDR3 is TGTGCCAGCAGTCGGACTAGCGGGAGATCTTACGAGCAGTACTTC. Its translation is CASSRTSGRSYEQYF.

The chain combines TRBV5-1 with TRBJ1-4; D call uncertain. From germline, CDR1 is SGHRS and CDR2 YFSETQ. With 0 bases removed from V and 8 bases from J, the gap between germline ends came to 20 bases. The CDR3 is made up of 17 amino acids. CDR3 coding DNA: TGCGCCAGCAGCTTGGGGGCGGGTATGAGCGCCATCGAAAAACTGTTTTTT. Translating it yields CASSLGAGMSAIEKLFF.

As for this clone: This sample also contains other DNA sequences that code for the same CDR3. V usage is TRBV5-4 and J usage is TRBJ2-7, with D perhaps TRBD1 (6 bases). CDR1 SGHNT and CDR2 YYREEE come from the germline V gene (reference sequence). The CDR3 extends over 14 amino acids. With 0 bases removed from V and 3 bases from J, the gap between germline ends came to 10 bases. CDR3 in DNA: TGTGCCAGCAGCTTGGGGCTAGGGGGCTACGAGCAGTACTTC. Translated, it gives CASSLGLGGYEQYF.

This clone was observed once. This chain links TRBV25-1 with TRBJ2-2, with 7 bases that match TRBD1. The CDR3 sequence is 16 residues long. V was clipped by 5 bases and J by 2 bases; unmatched bases: 8. Per germline, CDR1 MGHDK and CDR2 SYGVNS. The CDR3 is CASSRVGGPNTGELFF. The CDR3 region has the DNA TGTGCCAGCAGTAGGGTAGGGGGCCCAAACACCGGGGAGCTGTTTTTT. Full variable domain (remainder filled in from reference TRBV25-1 and TRBJ2-2): EADIYQTPRYLVIGTGKKITLECSQTMGHDKMYWYQQDPGMELHLIHYSYGVNSTEKGDLSSESTVSRIRTEHFPLTLESARPSHTSQYLCASSRVGGPNTGELFFGEGSRLTVL.

This chain connects TRBV2 to TRBJ2-7, with D perhaps assigned TRBD1 or TRBD2 (5 bases each). Germline V gene lookup returns CDR1 SNHLY and CDR2 FYNNEI. This CDR3 spans 13 amino acids. V was cut by 5 bases and J by 6 bases, with 14 bases left in between. The CDR3 DNA follows: TGTGCCAGCAGTCTAATATCGAGGGGCGAGCAGTACTTC. It specifies CASSLISRGEQYF.

The J gene is TRBJ2-1, the V gene TRBV7-2; D is possibly TRBD2 (7 bases). The CDR3 is 14 amino acids. CDR1 SGHTA and CDR2 FQGNSA come from the germline V gene. V was clipped by 7 bases and J by 14 bases, with 24 bases between them. The CDR3 bases are TGTGCCAGCACCCCAACATCTACGGGGGGCGAAGAGTTCTTC. Its translation is CASTPTSTGGEEFF. Using reference TRBV7-2 and TRBJ2-1 for the parts outside the CDR3, the full variable domain is GAGVSQSPSNKVTEKGKDVELRCDPISGHTALYWYRQSLGQGLEFLIYFQGNSAPDKSGLPSDRFSAERTGGSVSTLTIQRTQQEDSAVYLCASTPTSTGGEEFFGPGTRLTVL.

A single count supports this clone. The chain joins TRBV30 to TRBJ1-4; D possibly corresponds to TRBD1 (6 bases). This CDR3 is built from 15 residues. Trimming removed 3 bases at V and 6 bases at J, with 17 bases between. In germline, CDR1 is GTSNPN, CDR2 SVGIG (reference sequence). DNA for the CDR3: TGTGCCTGGAGGGTAAAGGGGGGGCGGTATGAAAAACTGTTTTTT. Translated, it gives CAWRVKGGRYEKLFF. Full variable domain (rest looked up from reference TRBV30 and TRBJ1-4): SQTIHQWPATLVQPVGSPLSLECTVEGTSNPNLYWYRQAAGRGLQLLFYSVGIGQISSEVPQNLSASRPQDRQFILSSKKLLLSDSGFYLCAWRVKGGRYEKLFFGSGTQLSVL.

A note on this clone: Within the sample, other DNA sequences also encode this same CDR3. The CDR3, as DNA: TGTGCCAGCAGCCGGCAGATGAACACTGAAGCTTTCTTT. Translation gives CASSRQMNTEAFF. V and J are TRBV14 and TRBJ1-1; D gene ambiguous. Per the germline V gene, CDR1 is SGHDN and CDR2 is FVKESK. Trimming removed 4 bases at V and 0 bases at J, with 6 bases between. This CDR3 comprises 13 residues.